This is a list of T cell receptor beta chains from one sample in a study of beta chain features in type 1 diabetes. Profiled with immunoSEQ multiplex PCR; TCRdb holds only in-frame clones, not every one. Here the sample spans 38,000 or so clones, 64% being singletons. Sequences were obtained from Tregs from blood. The receptors stem from a woman younger than 45 in good health. CDR3s include the opening cysteine and the closing phenylalanine or tryptophan. D genes are given only for firm matches. The size field is filled for only some rows; it gives once, few, many or a size class.

>TRBV7-9|.|TRBD1|TRBJ2-7
TGTGCCAGCAGCTATGGGACAGCTTACGAGCAGTACTTC
CASSYGTAYEQYF
>TRBV7-2|.|.|TRBJ1-4
TGTGCCAGCAGCTTAGGGCCAGGGGTTAAACTGTTTTTT
CASSLGPGVKLFF
>TRBV23-1|.|.|TRBJ2-5
TGCGCCAGCAGTCATCGGGGGGACACCATGGGTTGGGAGACCCAGTACTTC
CASSHRGDTMGWETQYF
>TRBV5-5|.|TRBD1|TRBJ1-4
TGTGCCAGCAGCTTGGGTACAGGGGCACTGTTTTTT
CASSLGTGALFF
>TRBV30|.|.|TRBJ1-5
TGTGCCTGGAGTGACCTCGGAGAGCCCCAGCATTTT
CAWSDLGEPQHF
>TRBV28|.|.|TRBJ1-1
TGTGCCAGCAGTTTTGCCGGGGGGAAAGCTTTCTTT
CASSFAGGKAFF
>TRBV29-1|.|.|TRBJ2-7
TGCAGCGTAAGGACACCCAGCTCCTACGAGCAGTACTTC
CSVRTPSSYEQYF
>TRBV25-1|.|.|TRBJ2-7
TGTGCCACACGACAGGACTACGAGCAGTACTTC
CATRQDYEQYF
>TRBV5-1|once|.|TRBJ1-2
TGCGCCAGCAGCACCGACAGGATGGACTATGGCTACACCTTC
CASSTDRMDYGYTF
>TRBV9|.|TRBD2|TRBJ2-5
TGTGCCAGCAGCGTAGCCCAACTAGCGGGAGGTAGGGAGACCCAGTACTTC
CASSVAQLAGGRETQYF
>TRBV29-1|.|.|TRBJ2-2
TGCAGCGTTGTGCCAGGGGGGAGCACCGGGGAGCTGTTTTTT
CSVVPGGSTGELFF
>TRBV7-8|.|.|TRBJ1-5
TGTGCCAGCAGCTTAGCGCGGTCCAGCAATCAGCCCCAGCATTTT
CASSLARSSNQPQHF
>TRBV2|.|TRBD1|TRBJ2-3
TGTGCCAGCAGGTCAGGGGGCGCATCAGATACGCAGTATTTT
CASRSGGASDTQYF
>TRBV6-6|few|.|TRBJ1-2
TGTGCCAGCAGTTATTTGACACCGGTCGACTATGGCTACACCTTC
CASSYLTPVDYGYTF
>TRBV7-2|few|TRBD1|TRBJ2-7
TGTGCCAGCAGCTGGAGACAGGGTCTCGAGCAGTACTTC
CASSWRQGLEQYF
>TRBV30|few|TRBD2|TRBJ2-3
TGTGCCTGGGCCGGGACTAGCGGGACTTGGGCAGATACGCAGTATTTT
CAWAGTSGTWADTQYF